These 11 T cell receptor beta chains were all obtained from the same sample, sequenced in a study of T cell responses to AZD1222 COVID-19 vaccine. Libraries were prepared by immunoSEQ multiplex PCR; TCRdb keeps only in-frame clonotypes and omits some of them. This sample carries more than 95,000 clones, about 90% of them seen once, and the ten largest clones take 4% to 5%. The material was peripheral blood, obtained on day 0 of AZD1222 vaccination. Receptor source: an adult in good health.

With respect to this clone: The sample has other DNA sequences that encode this CDR3 too. The gene calls are TRBV20-1 and TRBJ2-7, with D possibly matching TRBD1 (5 bases). Trimming removed 3 bases at V and 5 bases at J, with 8 bases between. This CDR3 region has 11 residues. CDR1 and CDR2 (germline): DFQATT, SNEGSKA (reference sequence). The CDR3 nucleotides are TGCAGTGCTAGCAGGGATGACGAGCAGTACTTC. It yields the protein CSASRDDEQYF.

The CDR3 protein is CASSLIHSGNTEAFF. The DNA of the CDR3 is TGTGCCAGCAGCCTAATTCATTCCGGGAACACTGAAGCTTTCTTT. The chain has TRBV7-2 and TRBJ1-1, with no clear D. V was clipped by 5 bases and J by 1 base, with 14 bases between them. The CDR3 loop spans 15 amino acids. CDR1 SGHTA and CDR2 FQGNSA come from the germline V gene.

The chain couples TRBV28 to TRBJ2-1; no clear D. Germline V gene data show CDR1 as MDHEN and CDR2 as SYDVKM. V was clipped by 8 bases and J by 7 bases, with 12 bases between them. There are 12 residues in the CDR3. Here the CDR3 DNA reads TGTGCCAGCGGTGGACGGCAGAATGAGCAGTTCTTC. As protein: CASGGRQNEQFF.

This clone was picked up many times. The V and J genes are TRBV27 and TRBJ2-7; TRBD1 aligns across 8 bases. The CDR3 runs to 14 residues. Germline CDR1 is MNHEY and CDR2 is SMNVEV (reference sequence). J gave up 3 bases and V 6 bases, and 7 bases lay outside the gene matches. CDR3 sequence reads: CASSPGGSDYEQYF. The CDR3 coding sequence is TGTGCCAGCAGCCCAGGGGGCTCAGACTACGAGCAGTACTTC.

This chain uses TRBV28 with TRBJ1-2; 9 nucleotides align to TRBD1. V shed 1 base, J shed 4 bases, and the junction held 7 bases outside the gene matches. Germline loops: CDR1 MDHEN, CDR2 SYDVKM. The CDR3 spans 16 residues. The CDR3 protein is CASSLFGTGILYGYTF. Written as DNA, the CDR3 is TGTGCCAGCAGTTTATTTGGGACAGGGATCCTCTATGGCTACACCTTC.

The chain links TRBV2 to TRBJ2-7; 9 bases agree with TRBD1. The CDR3 has 14 residues. The germline V gene encodes CDR1 SNHLY and CDR2 FYNNEI. The J segment lost 5 bases and the V segment lost 6 bases, leaving 8 bases of the junction unmatched. The DNA of the CDR3 is TGTGCCAGCAGAAGGACAGGGGTTTACGACGAGCAGTACTTC. This sequence encodes CASRRTGVYDEQYF. The whole variable domain, filled in from reference TRBV2 and TRBJ2-7, reads EPEVTQTPSHQVTQMGQEVILRCVPISNHLYFYWYRQILGQKVEFLVSFYNNEISEKSEIFDDQFSVERPDGSNFTLKIRSTKLEDSAMYFCASRRTGVYDEQYFGPGTRLTVT.

The chain employs TRBV19 and TRBJ1-5, with D hard to call. Trimming removed 4 bases from V and 5 bases from J, with 6 bases in between. The CDR3 sequence is 12 residues long. CDR1 LNHDA and CDR2 SQIVND come from the germline V gene (reference sequence). The CDR3 sequence: CASSKWDQPQHF. The CDR3 DNA reads as TGTGCCAGTAGTAAGTGGGATCAGCCCCAGCATTTT.

This chain connects TRBV27 to TRBJ2-2; 10 nucleotides align to TRBD2. This CDR3 region has 17 residues. The J segment lost 2 bases and the V segment lost 7 bases, leaving 10 bases of the junction unmatched. Looked up from germline, CDR1 is MNHEY and CDR2 is SMNVEV (reference sequence). The CDR3 sequence is CASKLLAGAGNTGELFF. The CDR3 DNA reads as TGTGCCAGCAAACTGCTAGCGGGAGCGGGTAACACCGGGGAGCTGTTTTTT.

J is TRBJ1-2 and V is TRBV29-1; D perhaps matches TRBD1 (6 bases). The ends were cut back, 6 bases at V and 0 bases at J, with 11 bases in the middle. Per the germline V gene, CDR1 is SQVTM and CDR2 is ANQGSEA. This CDR3 has 13 amino acids. CDR3 DNA: TGCAGCGTCGGGGGACAAGCTAACTATGGCTACACCTTC. Amino acids: CSVGGQANYGYTF.

The gene calls are TRBV14 and TRBJ1-2, with unresolved D. V lost 4 bases and J 4 bases, leaving 13 bases between the germline ends. The CDR3 totals 14 residues. From germline, CDR1 is SGHDN and CDR2 FVKESK. The CDR3 bases are TGTGCCAGCAGCCTGGAGGCGGGTGGCTATGGCTACACCTTC. This gives the protein CASSLEAGGYGYTF.

This clone was found a few times. The chain uses TRBV27 and TRBJ1-6; 8 bases fit TRBD1. The CDR3 extends over 17 amino acids. Germline V lookup: CDR1 MNHEY, CDR2 SMNVEV (reference sequence). J gave up 3 bases and V 1 base, and 5 bases lay outside the gene matches. The chain's CDR3 is CASSLLPGGSYNSPLHF. In DNA, the CDR3 is TGTGCCAGCAGTTTATTGCCAGGGGGCAGCTATAATTCACCCCTCCACTTT.